Given below is one T cell receptor beta chain in context. The antigen is unknown. Trimming removed 3 bases from V and 5 bases from J, with 11 bases in between. The CDR3 consists of 13 residues. The data derive from a study of T cells after yellow fever vaccination. Regarding the study as a whole: Of the clonotypes, a small share occurred in both CD4 and CD8 compartments. In post-booster samples, most primary-vaccination clones reappeared (about 95% CD4, about 91% CD8).

TCRdb reprocessed the 5' RACE reads via MiXCR and lists one record per CDR3 protein. The data show tens of thousands of distinct CDR3 sequences, roughly 8% seen once. The chain employs TRBV12-3 or TRBV12-4 and TRBJ2-7; D uncertain. The TCR comes from a young man who received the YFV17D yellow fever vaccine. The sample here was CD8+ T cells sorted from PBMCs, taken on the day of the yellow fever booster vaccination. The CDR3: CASSLVLSNEQYF. In DNA form, the CDR3 reads TGTGCCAGCAGTTTGGTCCTATCGAACGAGCAGTACTTC.